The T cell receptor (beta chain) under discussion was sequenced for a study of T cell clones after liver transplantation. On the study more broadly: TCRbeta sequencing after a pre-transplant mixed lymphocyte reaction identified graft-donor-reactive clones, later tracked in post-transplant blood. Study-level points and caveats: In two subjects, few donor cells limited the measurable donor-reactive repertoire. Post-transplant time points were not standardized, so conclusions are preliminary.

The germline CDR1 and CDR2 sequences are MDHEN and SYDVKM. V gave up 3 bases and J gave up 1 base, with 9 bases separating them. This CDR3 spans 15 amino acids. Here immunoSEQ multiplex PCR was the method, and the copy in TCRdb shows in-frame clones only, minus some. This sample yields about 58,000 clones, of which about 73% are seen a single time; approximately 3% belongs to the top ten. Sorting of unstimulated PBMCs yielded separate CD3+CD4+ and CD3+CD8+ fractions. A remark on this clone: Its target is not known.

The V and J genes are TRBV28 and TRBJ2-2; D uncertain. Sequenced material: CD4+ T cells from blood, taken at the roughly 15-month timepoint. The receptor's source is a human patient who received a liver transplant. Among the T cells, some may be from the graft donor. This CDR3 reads CASSFMGWNTGELFF. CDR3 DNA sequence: TGTGCCAGCAGTTTTATGGGGTGGAACACCGGGGAGCTGTTTTTT.